The clone carrying this TCR beta chain was detected many times. Its antigen is currently unknown. The data derive from a study of blood T cells in healthy people across ages. The authors ran a second PCR of about 6 to 11 cycles using a sample-barcoded 5' primer and a J-beta primer mix. Via MiXCR, TCRdb re-called the 5' RACE reads, giving one row per CDR3 protein. The profile shows 1.5 million to 2 million distinct CDR3 sequences, roughly 28% of them singletons. V gave up 1 base and J gave up 5 bases; unmatched junction bases: 10. The germline V gene has CDR1 KGHSH and CDR2 LQKENI. There are 18 residues in the CDR3. Study findings and constraints: The percentage of naive T cells correlated strongly with TCR beta diversity.

The sequenced sample consisted of blood. This sequence was found in a woman in her twenties or thirties in good health. The chain recombines TRBV18 with TRBJ2-1; 11 positions match TRBD2. CDR3 sequence reads: CASSPRGPSGRQHNEQFF. For the CDR3, the DNA is TGTGCCAGCTCACCACGAGGGCCTAGCGGGAGGCAACACAATGAGCAGTTCTTC.